This passage covers 16 T cell receptor beta chains from one sample sequenced in a study of response to subunit inactivated influenza vaccine. Each CDR3 protein gets one entry after TCRdb re-called the RT-PCR reads with MiXCR. The sample consists of hundreds of thousands of distinct CDR3 sequences, around 13% of them appearing once. The sequenced sample was PBMCs from blood, obtained 14 to 15 days before vaccination. These receptors came from a man aged 50-59 years who received an inactivated influenza vaccine.

The V gene is TRBV20-1, the J gene TRBJ2-7; D is ambiguous. Germline lookup yields CDR1 DFQATT and CDR2 SNEGSKA (reference sequence). The V end lost 5 bases, the J end lost 4 bases, and 6 bases lay between the germline ends. There are 10 residues in the CDR3. CDR3 loop: CSAVLYEQYF. The CDR3 nucleotides are TGCAGTGCTGTATTATACGAGCAGTACTTC.

This clonotype showed up many times. The rearrangement joins TRBV4-3 to TRBJ2-7; unclear D gene. Germline V CDR1 and CDR2: LGHNA, YSLEER. With 4 bases removed from V and 3 bases from J, the gap between germline ends came to 16 bases. The CDR3 spans 15 residues. CDR3 nucleotides: TGCGCCAGCAGCCCCTCTCCGGGTTTTGGCTACGAGCAGTACTTC. It codes for CASSPSPGFGYEQYF.

The V gene is TRBV5-5, the J gene TRBJ2-3, with D tentatively TRBD1 or TRBD2 (6 bases each). The CDR3 has 16 amino acids. The germline CDR1 and CDR2 sequences are SGHKS and YYEKEE (reference sequence). The germline V and J ends were trimmed by 6 bases and 6 bases, with 23 bases remaining between them. The CDR3 region has the DNA TGTGCCAGCATGAGCGTAGGGGCGGGAAGGGGGGATACGCAGTATTTT. Its protein is CASMSVGAGRGDTQYF. The full variable domain, in which reference TRBV5-5 and TRBJ2-3 provide the parts outside the CDR3, is DAGVTQSPTHLIKTRGQQVTLRCSPISGHKSVSWYQQVLGQGPQFIFQYYEKEERGRGNFPDRFSARQFPNYSSELNVNALLLGDSALYLCASMSVGAGRGDTQYFGPGTRLTVL.

Only a few counts were recorded for this clonotype. The chain employs TRBV3-1 and TRBJ1-2; the D gene is possibly TRBD1 (5 bases). The germline V gene has CDR1 LGHDT and CDR2 YNNKEL (reference sequence). CDR3 size: 13 residues. Trimming left V 3 bases short and J 4 bases short, with 9 bases between. CDR3 loop: CASSHDGAYGYTF. The CDR3, as DNA: TGTGCCAGCAGCCACGACGGGGCCTATGGCTACACCTTC.

This clonotype has more than one count but fewer than ten. The chain uses TRBV11-2 and TRBJ2-5; D might be TRBD1 (6 bases). The germline gives CDR1 SGHAT, CDR2 FQNNGV. Trimming took off 6 bases at V and 2 bases at J, with 16 bases between the two ends. CDR3 size: 15 residues. The CDR3, as DNA: TGTGCCAGCAGTTGGGGGCTAGTCTGGCAAGAGACCCAGTACTTC. The encoded protein is CASSWGLVWQETQYF. Complete variable domain (other parts from reference TRBV11-2 and TRBJ2-5): EAGVAQSPRYKIIEKRQSVAFWCNPISGHATLYWYQQILGQGPKLLIQFQNNGVVDDSQLPKDRFSAERLKGVDSTLKIQPAKLEDSAVYLCASSWGLVWQETQYFGPGTRLLVL.

The chain is built from TRBV20-1 and TRBJ2-5; perhaps TRBD1 as D (6 bases). CDR1 DFQATT and CDR2 SNEGSKA come from the germline V gene (reference sequence). This CDR3 spans 16 amino acids. V was cut by 0 bases and J by 0 bases, with 14 bases left in between. CDR3 bases: TGCAGTGCTAGAGATTGGGCCAGGGGCAACCAAGAGACCCAGTACTTC. Encoded protein: CSARDWARGNQETQYF.

The genes are TRBV28 and TRBJ2-7; 10 bases match TRBD2. The CDR3 extends over 13 amino acids. Germline values: CDR1 MDHEN, CDR2 SYDVKM. V gave up 7 bases and J gave up 2 bases; unmatched junction bases: 2. The CDR3 DNA is TGTGCCAGCAACCTAGCGGGAGCCTACGAGCAGTACTTC. Encoded protein: CASNLAGAYEQYF. The variable domain in full, completed from reference TRBV28 and TRBJ2-7, reads DVKVTQSSRYLVKRTGEKVFLECVQDMDHENMFWYRQDPGLGLRLIYFSYDVKMKEKGDIPEGYSVSREKKERFSLILESASTNQTSMYLCASNLAGAYEQYFGPGTRLTVT.

This clonotype was detected only a few times. The rearrangement joins TRBV10-3 to TRBJ1-1; 9 bases align to TRBD1. CDR3 size: 16 residues. Germline CDR1 is ENHRY and CDR2 is SYGVKD. V lost 5 bases to trimming and J lost 1 base; unmatched junction nucleotides: 8. In nucleotides, the CDR3 is TGTGCCATCAGTCCCGGACAGGGGAGATCGAACACTGAAGCTTTCTTT. Amino acid sequence: CAISPGQGRSNTEAFF.

In this sample, this clonotype turned up many times. The chain uses TRBV7-8 and TRBJ1-4, with a possible D match to TRBD1 (6 bases). Germline V lookup: CDR1 SGHVS, CDR2 FQNEAQ. The V and J ends lost 5 bases and 14 bases respectively, with 18 bases between them. This CDR3 spans 13 amino acids. CDR3 protein: CASSLQAYQGLFF. DNA of the CDR3: TGTGCCAGCAGCCTCCAGGCTTACCAGGGGCTGTTTTTT.

The V call is TRBV12-3 or TRBV12-4, the J call TRBJ1-4; maybe TRBD1 (6 bases). The CDR3 totals 14 residues. The germline V and J ends were trimmed by 6 bases and 7 bases, with 15 bases remaining between them. The CDR3: CASSHRGQIEKLFF. The CDR3 nucleotides read TGTGCCAGCAGCCACCGGGGGCAGATTGAAAAACTGTTTTTT.

The chain combines TRBV20-1 with TRBJ1-5, with TRBD1 as a possible D gene (6 bases). Germline CDR1 DFQATT, CDR2 SNEGSKA (reference sequence). V was trimmed by 2 bases and J by 1 base, leaving 15 bases between them. The CDR3 runs to 16 residues. Here the CDR3 reads CSARPTGKVSNQPQHF. CDR3 nucleotides: TGCAGTGCTAGACCAACAGGGAAGGTCAGCAATCAGCCCCAGCATTTT.

The CDR3 spells CASSQDPFRLAGGNNEQFF. CDR3 DNA sequence: TGCGCCAGCAGCCAAGACCCCTTTAGACTAGCGGGAGGGAACAATGAGCAGTTCTTC. The chain couples TRBV4-1 to TRBJ2-1, with TRBD2 matching 14 bases. The CDR3 has 19 residues. V lost 0 bases to trimming and J lost 5 bases; unmatched junction nucleotides: 9. Germline CDR1 reads MGHRA; CDR2 reads YSYEKL.

This clonotype was seen just once. V gene TRBV12-3 or TRBV12-4 combines with J gene TRBJ1-1, with 10 bases matching TRBD1. The CDR3 is made up of 13 amino acids. Germline trimming cut 6 bases from V and 6 bases from J; bases unmatched to any gene: 4. CDR3 coding DNA: TGTGCCAGCAGGGGGACAGGGGAGGCTGAAGCTTTCTTT. Its translation is CASRGTGEAEAFF.

V and J are TRBV20-1 and TRBJ2-2; D remains ambiguous. The CDR3 length is 13 residues. Germline V gives CDR1 DFQATT, CDR2 SNEGSKA (reference sequence). Trimming left V 2 bases short and J 0 bases short, with 4 bases between. Here the CDR3 reads CSARNANTGELFF. The CDR3 nucleotides are TGCAGTGCTAGAAACGCGAACACCGGGGAGCTGTTTTTT.

This clonotype has just a few counts. The CDR3 reads CASIGGGNEQFF. The CDR3 DNA reads as TGTGCCTCCATCGGGGGGGGAAATGAGCAGTTCTTC. The rearrangement joins TRBV10-3 to TRBJ2-1; 8 nucleotides line up with TRBD2. The CDR3 spans 12 residues. With 11 bases clipped from V and 7 bases from J, the junction kept 7 bases outside the gene matches. CDR1 and CDR2 from the germline V gene are ENHRY and SYGVKD.

This sequence joins TRBV10-3 and TRBJ2-2; TRBD1 matches at 9 bases. Germline CDR1 is ENHRY and CDR2 is SYGVKD. With V trimmed by 10 bases and J by 6 bases, 15 bases remained unmatched. This CDR3 has 16 amino acids. In DNA form, the CDR3 reads TGTGCCAGTCTCCCAGGGACAGGGAATGTCCCCGGGGAGCTGTTTTTT. Protein: CASLPGTGNVPGELFF.